These 27 T cell receptor beta chains were sequenced from one sample in a study of blood T cell repertoires in COVID-19. Repertoires were generated with immunoSEQ multiplex PCR, while TCRdb's copy carries only in-frame clones and drops some. The data show tens of thousands of clones, around 90% seen once. The material sequenced was peripheral blood. The receptors originated from a human donor in a cohort sampled during active COVID-19.

V and J are TRBV5-5 and TRBJ2-2; 10 nucleotides align to TRBD1. The CDR3 sequence is 15 residues long. CDR1 SGHKS and CDR2 YYEKEE come from the germline V gene (reference sequence). The ends lost 4 bases at V and 5 bases at J; junction bases unmatched: 5. CDR3 region: CASSIDRGRTGELFF. The CDR3 DNA reads as TGTGCCAGCAGCATTGACAGGGGGCGAACCGGGGAGCTGTTTTTT.

This clone qualifies as medium-sized. This chain links TRBV19 with TRBJ1-1, with D possibly being TRBD1 (6 bases). V lost 5 bases, J lost 1 base, and 11 bases lay in between. CDR1 is LNHDA and CDR2 is SQIVND in the germline V gene (reference sequence). The CDR3 sequence is 14 residues long. For the CDR3, the DNA is TGTGCCAGTAGTCCGGGACATTGGAACACTGAAGCTTTCTTT. Translation: CASSPGHWNTEAFF.

This clone was picked up one time. The rearrangement links TRBV5-8 to TRBJ1-2, with 7 bases identical to TRBD1. J gave up 4 bases and V 7 bases, and 10 bases lay outside the gene matches. The CDR3 covers 14 residues. Germline lookup yields CDR1 SGHTS and CDR2 YDEGEE. The CDR3 here is CASRLTGRSYGYTF. The CDR3 bases are TGTGCCAGCCGTTTGACAGGGCGGTCCTATGGCTACACCTTC.

The V and J genes are TRBV3-1 (or the pseudogene TRBV3-2) and TRBJ2-4; 10 positions agree with TRBD2. V was pared by 2 bases and J by 5 bases, with 9 bases of the junction left unmatched. Looked up from germline, CDR1 is LGHDT and CDR2 is YNNKEL (reference sequence). The CDR3 consists of 17 residues. CDR3 region: CASSQPPLAGGENIQYF. The DNA for the CDR3 is TGTGCCAGCAGCCAACCACCCTTAGCGGGGGGTGAAAACATTCAGTACTTC.

The chain couples TRBV3-1 (or the pseudogene TRBV3-2) to TRBJ1-5; D not resolved. This CDR3 region has 13 residues. The V end was cut by 3 bases, the J end by 9 bases, with 12 bases between. Per germline, CDR1 LGHDT and CDR2 YNNKEL (reference sequence). CDR3 DNA: TGTGCCAGCAGCCAGGGCCGAGAGGGGCCCCAGCATTTT. Protein sequence: CASSQGREGPQHF.

The V call is TRBV7-2, the J call TRBJ1-2; D remains unclear. The V and J ends lost 5 bases and 0 bases respectively, with 10 bases between them. Germline V CDR1 and CDR2: SGHTA, FQGNSA. The CDR3 length is 14 residues. The CDR3 bases are TGTGCCAGCAGCCCGATGTCGGCTAACTATGGCTACACCTTC. Its translation: CASSPMSANYGYTF.

This chain uses TRBV6-2 or TRBV6-3 with TRBJ1-6; no clear D. The CDR3 totals 14 residues. Germline V CDR1 and CDR2: MNHEY, SVGEGT. Trimming left V 0 bases short and J 7 bases short, with 7 bases between. The CDR3 sequence is CASSYSRGNSPLHF. The CDR3 region has the DNA TGTGCCAGCAGTTACTCGCGGGGAAATTCACCCCTCCACTTT.

This clone has more than one count but fewer than ten. The chain uses TRBV5-6 and TRBJ1-2; a weak D match, TRBD1 (6 bases). Deletions cut 4 bases from V and 1 base from J, with 20 bases between. The CDR3 covers 17 residues. Per germline, CDR1 SGHDT and CDR2 YYEEEE. The CDR3 reads CASSPGQMVPLNYGYTF. DNA of the CDR3: TGTGCCAGCAGCCCCGGACAGATGGTCCCCCTTAACTATGGCTACACCTTC.

V gene TRBV14 combines with J gene TRBJ1-2; D is undetermined. There are 14 residues in the CDR3. The germline V gene encodes CDR1 SGHDN and CDR2 FVKESK. V gave up 1 base and J gave up 0 bases, with 6 bases separating them. This chain's CDR3 is CASSQAPANYGYTF. CDR3 nucleotide sequence: TGTGCCAGCAGCCAAGCCCCGGCTAACTATGGCTACACCTTC.

This chain uses TRBV27 with TRBJ2-7, with a tentative D call TRBD1 (7 bases). Germline V CDR1 and CDR2: MNHEY, SMNVEV (reference sequence). The ends were cut back, 7 bases at V and 2 bases at J, with 15 bases in the middle. This CDR3 region has 14 residues. CDR3 in amino acids: CASKVQGGPYEQYF. The CDR3 bases are TGTGCCAGCAAGGTTCAGGGGGGCCCCTACGAGCAGTACTTC.

The CDR3 loop is CATSLGAWQPQHF. DNA of the CDR3: TGTGCGACCAGCCTAGGGGCCTGGCAGCCCCAGCATTTT. This chain links TRBV6-5 with TRBJ1-5, with a tentative D call TRBD1 (5 bases). The CDR3 runs 13 residues. CDR1 is MNHEY, CDR2 SVGAGI, per germline.

This clone is a singleton in its sample. The J gene is TRBJ1-5, the V gene TRBV6-5; D remains unclear. The V and J ends lost 6 bases and 7 bases respectively, with 19 bases between them. Germline CDR1 reads MNHEY; CDR2 reads SVGAGI. This CDR3 is built from 15 residues. The CDR3 region is CASRPREREGQPQHF. Here the CDR3 DNA reads TGTGCCAGCAGACCAAGGGAGAGGGAAGGCCAGCCCCAGCATTTT.

In its sample, this clone was seen a few times. V is TRBV6-5 and J is TRBJ1-2; D remains unclear. The germline V and J ends were trimmed by 2 bases and 0 bases, with 7 bases remaining between them. CDR3 size: 14 residues. CDR1 is MNHEY, CDR2 SVGAGI, per germline. CDR3 in amino acids: CASSYNTANYGYTF. Written as DNA, the CDR3 is TGTGCCAGCAGTTACAACACAGCTAACTATGGCTACACCTTC.

This chain joins TRBV19 and TRBJ1-1; possible D gene TRBD1, 6 bases. Trimming took off 5 bases at V and 1 base at J, with 14 bases between the two ends. The CDR3 sequence is 15 residues long. Germline CDR1 reads LNHDA; CDR2 reads SQIVND (reference sequence). CDR3 in amino acids: CASSGPGHRNTEAFF. The CDR3 DNA reads as TGTGCCAGTAGTGGCCCGGGACATAGGAACACTGAAGCTTTCTTT.

J is TRBJ1-4 and V is TRBV4-2, with 8 positions matching TRBD1. V lost 1 base and J lost 4; bases outside the gene matches: 11. This CDR3 has 18 amino acids. CDR1 and CDR2 (germline): LGHNA, YNFKEQ. The CDR3 nucleotides are TGTGCCAGCAGCCAAGGGGCAGGGGGCGCGTCATTTAATGAAAAACTGTTTTTT. Translating gives CASSQGAGGASFNEKLFF.

A single count supports this clone. This chain connects TRBV7-6 to TRBJ1-3, with TRBD1 identical over 7 bases. V shed 3 bases and J 4 bases; nucleotides not matched to a gene: 12. This CDR3 spans 17 amino acids. Germline V gives CDR1 SGHVS, CDR2 FNYEAQ. Here the CDR3 DNA reads TGTGCCAGCAGCTTTGCTCGACAGGGAGGTCCCGGAAACACCATATATTTT. It yields the protein CASSFARQGGPGNTIYF.

The count of this clone is one. The V gene is TRBV3-1 (or the pseudogene TRBV3-2), the J gene TRBJ1-4, with D uncertain. The V gene lost 4 bases and the J gene lost 5 bases, with 14 bases spanning the gap. The length of the CDR3 is 15 residues. Looked up from germline, CDR1 is LGHDT and CDR2 is YNNKEL (reference sequence). The CDR3 sequence is CASSPLPGANEKLFF. DNA for the CDR3: TGTGCCAGCAGCCCACTCCCAGGTGCGAATGAAAAACTGTTTTTT.

The V call is TRBV25-1, the J call TRBJ2-3; D may be TRBD2 (7 bases). This CDR3 contains 13 residues. Germline V gene sequence: CDR1 MGHDK, CDR2 SYGVNS. The germline V and J ends were trimmed by 7 bases and 9 bases, with 17 bases remaining between them. The CDR3 sequence: CASTEGGGLTQYF. In DNA form, the CDR3 reads TGTGCCAGCACCGAAGGGGGGGGTCTAACGCAGTATTTT. Complete variable domain (other parts from reference TRBV25-1 and TRBJ2-3): EADIYQTPRYLVIGTGKKITLECSQTMGHDKMYWYQQDPGMELHLIHYSYGVNSTEKGDLSSESTVSRIRTEHFPLTLESARPSHTSQYLCASTEGGGLTQYFGPGTRLTVL.

J is TRBJ2-3 and V is TRBV2, with D hard to call. Germline CDR1 reads SNHLY; CDR2 reads FYNNEI. This CDR3 spans 15 amino acids. Trimming shortened V by 2 bases and J by 0 bases, and 9 bases separated the two germline ends. The CDR3 loop is CASSENLVSTDTQYF. The CDR3 coding sequence is TGTGCCAGCAGTGAAAACTTAGTAAGCACAGATACGCAGTATTTT.

The chain has TRBV19 and TRBJ2-5, with 8 bases aligning to TRBD1. The CDR3 sequence is 15 residues long. The junction had 12 bases not matched to a gene; V was cut back by 5 bases and J by 7 bases. Germline CDR1 and CDR2: LNHDA and SQIVND (reference sequence). CDR3 sequence reads: CASSVKGQGRRTQYF. CDR3 in DNA: TGTGCCAGTAGTGTGAAAGGACAGGGCAGGAGGACCCAGTACTTC.

The J gene is TRBJ1-2, the V gene TRBV21-1; TRBD1, as called in the table, went unchecked against the DNA. TRBV21-1 is a pseudogene segment. CDR3 size: 14 residues. CDR3 bases: TGTGCCAGCAGCAGTAGACAGGCCTCCTTCCCGTACACCTTC. It translates to CASSSRQASFPYTF.

The chain recombines TRBV7-8 with TRBJ1-1; weak D call: TRBD1 (5 bases). Per germline, CDR1 SGHVS and CDR2 FQNEAQ. The V end lost 5 bases, the J end lost 1 base, and 11 bases lay between the germline ends. This CDR3 region has 14 residues. This CDR3 is CASSPNQGNTEAFF. As DNA, the CDR3 is TGTGCCAGCAGCCCAAACCAGGGGAACACTGAAGCTTTCTTT.

The V gene is TRBV19, the J gene TRBJ1-5; TRBD1 aligns across 8 bases. Germline-derived CDR1 and CDR2 are LNHDA and SQIVND (reference sequence). Trimming cost V 6 bases and J 6 bases; bases outside gene matches: 10. The CDR3 contains 15 residues. The CDR3 region has the DNA TGTGCCAGTAGCACCCAGGGGGCGCAGGGTCAGCCCCAGCATTTT. Its translation is CASSTQGAQGQPQHF.

The rearrangement links TRBV6-5 to TRBJ2-6; maybe TRBD1 (5 bases). In germline, CDR1 is MNHEY, CDR2 SVGAGI. The CDR3 totals 15 residues. Trimming removed 4 bases at V and 2 bases at J, with 9 bases between. The CDR3 bases are TGTGCCAGCAGTTTCAGGGTAACTGGGGCCAACGTCCTGACTTTC. Translation gives CASSFRVTGANVLTF.

The chain is built from TRBV30 and TRBJ1-1; D gene ambiguous. CDR1 is GTSNPN, CDR2 SVGIG, per germline (reference sequence). CDR3 length: 13 amino acids. V lost 5 bases to trimming and J lost 3 bases, with 13 bases between them. In DNA, the CDR3 is TGTGCCTGGTCAAACTCCCGGGACACTGAAGCTTTCTTT. Translating it yields CAWSNSRDTEAFF.

The rearrangement uses TRBV7-2 and TRBJ2-3; 10 bases match TRBD2. Trimming cost V 1 base and J 5 bases; bases outside gene matches: 9. Germline values: CDR1 SGHTA, CDR2 FQGNSA. The CDR3 contains 17 residues. The CDR3 spells CASSLGPAGGRGDTQYF. The CDR3 DNA follows: TGTGCCAGCAGCTTAGGCCCAGCGGGGGGGCGAGGAGATACGCAGTATTTT.

This chain connects TRBV5-4 to TRBJ2-3; TRBD2 aligns across 14 bases. Germline V CDR1 and CDR2: SGHNT, YYREEE (reference sequence). The V and J ends lost 4 bases and 6 bases, in that order; junction bases with no gene match: 7. The CDR3 covers 16 residues. The CDR3 DNA is TGTGCCAGCAGCGCAGGGACTAGCGGGAGTTCGGATACGCAGTATTTT. Protein: CASSAGTSGSSDTQYF. The complete variable domain, with remaining parts taken from reference TRBV5-4 and TRBJ2-3, reads ETGVTQSPTHLIKTRGQQVTLRCSSQSGHNTVSWYQQALGQGPQFIFQYYREEENGRGNFPPRFSGLQFPNYSSELNVNALELDDSALYLCASSAGTSGSSDTQYFGPGTRLTVL.